One TCR beta chain is described in this entry. These data are taken from a study of CD8 T cells in Susac syndrome. Study context: Clinical remission applied to under ten sequenced Susac syndrome patients, and roughly six had active disease. At blood draw, Susac syndrome patients were therapy-naive, on corticosteroids, or on intravenous immunoglobulin alone.

V was trimmed by 6 bases and J by 2 bases, leaving 15 bases between them. The CDR3 runs 14 residues. Germline V CDR1 and CDR2: SQVTM, ANQGSEA. With random hexamers, roughly 0.5 to 1 ug RNA was reverse transcribed. Across 54 Vbeta and 13 Jbeta, TCR beta CDR3 was amplified with immunoSEQ multiplex PCR. Via MiXCR, TCRdb re-called the immunoSEQ multiplex PCR reads, giving one row per CDR3 protein. Of 210,000 or so distinct CDR3 sequences listed, less than 95% are singletons. The specimen was CD4+ T cells from PBMCs. V and J are TRBV29-1 and TRBJ2-3; D is possibly TRBD2 (6 bases). The clonotype originates from a human donor with Susac syndrome. For the CDR3, the DNA is TGCAGCGTACGTTCTAGCGCAGACACAGATACGCAGTATTTT. Translated, it gives CSVRSSADTDTQYF.